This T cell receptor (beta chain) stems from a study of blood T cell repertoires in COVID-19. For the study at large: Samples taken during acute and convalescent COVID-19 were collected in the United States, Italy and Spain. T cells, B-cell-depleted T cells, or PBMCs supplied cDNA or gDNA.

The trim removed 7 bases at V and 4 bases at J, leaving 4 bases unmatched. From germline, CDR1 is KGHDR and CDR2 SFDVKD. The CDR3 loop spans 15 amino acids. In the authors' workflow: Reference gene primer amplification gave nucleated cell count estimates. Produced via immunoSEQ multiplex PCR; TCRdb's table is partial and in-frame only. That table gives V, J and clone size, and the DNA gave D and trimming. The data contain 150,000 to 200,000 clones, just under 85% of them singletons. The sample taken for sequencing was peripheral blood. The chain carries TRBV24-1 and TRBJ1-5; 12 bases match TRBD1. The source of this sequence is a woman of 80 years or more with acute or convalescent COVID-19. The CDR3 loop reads CATSPGQGANQPQHF. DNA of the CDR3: TGTGCCACCAGCCCGGGACAGGGGGCGAATCAGCCCCAGCATTTT.